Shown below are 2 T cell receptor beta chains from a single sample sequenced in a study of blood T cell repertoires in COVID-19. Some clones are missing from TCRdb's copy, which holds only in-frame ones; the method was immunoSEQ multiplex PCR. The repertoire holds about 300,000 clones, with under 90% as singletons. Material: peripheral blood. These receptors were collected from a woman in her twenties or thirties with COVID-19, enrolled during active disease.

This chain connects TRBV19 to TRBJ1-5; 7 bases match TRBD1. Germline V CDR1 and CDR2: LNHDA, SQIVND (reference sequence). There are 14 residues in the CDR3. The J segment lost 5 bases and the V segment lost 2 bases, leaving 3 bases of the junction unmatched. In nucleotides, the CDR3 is TGTGCCAGTAGTATATCCGACAGGGATCAGCCCCAGCATTTT. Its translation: CASSISDRDQPQHF.

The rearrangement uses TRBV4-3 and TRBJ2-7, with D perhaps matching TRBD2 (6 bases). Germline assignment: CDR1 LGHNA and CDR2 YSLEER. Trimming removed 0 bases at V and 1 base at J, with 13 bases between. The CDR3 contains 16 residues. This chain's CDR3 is CASSQDLGTQSYEQYF. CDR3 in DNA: TGCGCCAGCAGCCAAGATCTCGGGACTCAGTCCTACGAGCAGTACTTC.